A single sample gave rise to the 29 T cell receptor beta chains below, sequenced in a study of blood T cell repertoires in COVID-19. Assay: immunoSEQ multiplex PCR; the TCRdb copy retains only in-frame clones and omits some. In the table there are fewer than 250,000 clones, under 80% of which are singletons. The material sequenced was peripheral blood. The receptors shown here come from a woman aged 45-59 years with acute or convalescent COVID-19.

In this sample, this clone turned up once. The chain links TRBV3-1 (or the pseudogene TRBV3-2) to TRBJ1-1; D uncertain. Germline loops: CDR1 LGHDT, CDR2 YNNKEL (reference sequence). V gave up 3 bases and J gave up 4 bases, with 9 bases separating them. There are 13 residues in the CDR3. CDR3 sequence reads: CASSQAAGTEAFF. Here the CDR3 DNA reads TGTGCCAGCAGCCAGGCCGCTGGCACTGAAGCTTTCTTT.

This clone was detected once. This chain connects TRBV5-6 to TRBJ2-1; TRBD2 aligns across 7 bases. Trimming took 5 bases from V and 10 from J; bases not matched to a gene: 12. The length of the CDR3 is 14 residues. The germline gives CDR1 SGHDT, CDR2 YYEEEE. CDR3 sequence: CASRTSWGGTEQFF. CDR3 sequence (DNA): TGTGCCAGCAGAACGAGCTGGGGGGGGACGGAGCAGTTCTTC.

The chain joins TRBV5-1 to TRBJ2-1, with TRBD2 identical over 10 bases. The ends lost 6 bases at V and 9 bases at J; junction bases unmatched: 9. This CDR3 is 14 amino acids long. Germline assignment: CDR1 SGHRS and CDR2 YFSETQ. CDR3 DNA sequence: TGCGCCAGCACAGCCCTAGCGGGGGATGGTGAGCAGTTCTTC. It translates to CASTALAGDGEQFF.

The CDR3 loop reads CASSLYRDSPLHF. CDR3 bases: TGTGCCAGCAGCTTGTACAGGGACTCACCCCTCCACTTT. The chain employs TRBV5-6 and TRBJ1-6; D is possibly TRBD1 (6 bases). This CDR3 region has 13 residues. Trimming removed 1 base from V and 10 bases from J, with 9 bases in between. CDR1 SGHDT and CDR2 YYEEEE come from the germline V gene.

The chain recombines TRBV3-1 (or the pseudogene TRBV3-2) with TRBJ1-5; D remains ambiguous. Between the trimmed V and J ends, which lost 2 bases and 5 bases, there was a span of 10 bases. CDR1 and CDR2 (germline): LGHDT, YNNKEL (reference sequence). The CDR3 is made up of 14 amino acids. The CDR3 here is CASSQTHSYQPQHF. Here the CDR3 DNA reads TGTGCCAGCAGCCAAACTCATTCTTATCAGCCCCAGCATTTT.

The V and J genes are TRBV4-2 and TRBJ1-5; TRBD1 matches at 9 bases. This CDR3 has 16 residues. The germline V gene has CDR1 LGHNA and CDR2 YNFKEQ. V dropped 0 bases and J dropped 7; count of bases not matched to a gene: 7. This CDR3 reads CASSQDMGQGYQPQHF. CDR3 DNA: TGTGCCAGCAGCCAAGATATGGGACAGGGTTACCAGCCCCAGCATTTT.

This chain joins TRBV5-1 and TRBJ2-7; TRBD2 matches at 8 bases. Germline V CDR1 and CDR2: SGHRS, YFSETQ. The trim removed 1 base at V and 2 bases at J, leaving 11 bases unmatched. The CDR3 extends over 17 amino acids. The CDR3 loop is CASSLSSWSGGPYEQYF. The CDR3 bases are TGCGCCAGCAGCTTGTCATCGTGGAGCGGGGGACCCTACGAGCAGTACTTC. The full variable domain, with the rest looked up from reference TRBV5-1 and TRBJ2-7, is KAGVTQTPRYLIKTRGQQVTLSCSPISGHRSVSWYQQTPGQGLQFLFEYFSETQRNKGNFPGRFSGRQFSNSRSEMNVSTLELGDSALYLCASSLSSWSGGPYEQYFGPGTRLTVT.

The chain uses TRBV2 and TRBJ1-5, with 8 positions matching TRBD1. Per the germline V gene, CDR1 is SNHLY and CDR2 is FYNNEI. Trimming at V came to 7 bases and at J to 0 bases, leaving 5 bases not matched to a gene. The CDR3 extends over 15 amino acids. The CDR3 region is CASNKGQGSNQPQHF. The CDR3 DNA follows: TGTGCCAGCAACAAAGGACAGGGTAGCAATCAGCCCCAGCATTTT.

This clone was observed once. This chain links TRBV6-5 with TRBJ1-2; 7 positions agree with TRBD1. In germline, CDR1 is MNHEY, CDR2 SVGAGI. V lost 6 bases and J lost 6; bases outside the gene matches: 10. The CDR3 has 14 amino acids. The CDR3 DNA sequence: TGTGCCAGCAGATATCGACAGGGTCCGGATGGCTACACCTTC. It yields the protein CASRYRQGPDGYTF.

This rearrangement joins TRBV19 to TRBJ1-5; 8 nucleotides align to TRBD1. This CDR3 spans 14 amino acids. V lost 0 bases, J lost 10 bases, and 5 bases stayed unmatched. The germline V gene encodes CDR1 LNHDA and CDR2 SQIVND (reference sequence). CDR3 sequence reads: CASSIDRDRGPQHF. The CDR3, as DNA: TGTGCCAGTAGTATAGATCGCGACAGGGGCCCCCAGCATTTT.

The chain is built from TRBV27 and TRBJ2-1; 10 bases align to TRBD1. This CDR3 has 15 amino acids. V was clipped by 2 bases and J by 6 bases; unmatched bases: 4. Germline values: CDR1 MNHEY, CDR2 SMNVEV (reference sequence). CDR3 coding DNA: TGTGCCAGCAGTTTAATCCGGGACAGGGGCAATGAGCAGTTCTTC. This sequence encodes CASSLIRDRGNEQFF.

Of note for this clone: Other DNA variants within this sample encode the same CDR3. The chain is built from TRBV27 and TRBJ1-2, with D unresolved. V was pared by 5 bases and J by 8 bases, with 18 bases between. The CDR3 length is 14 residues. Per germline, CDR1 MNHEY and CDR2 SMNVEV (reference sequence). CDR3 nucleotide sequence: TGTGCCAGCAGTCTCTCGGGAGGTGTAGGCGGCTACACCTTC. Its translation: CASSLSGGVGGYTF.

This chain joins TRBV5-6 and TRBJ2-3; 16 nucleotides agree with TRBD2. The junction had 5 bases not matched to a gene; V was cut back by 0 bases and J by 4 bases. The germline V gene has CDR1 SGHDT and CDR2 YYEEEE. The CDR3 totals 18 residues. This chain's CDR3 is CASSLEAGTSGGADTQYF. The CDR3 region has the DNA TGTGCCAGCAGCTTGGAAGCCGGGACTAGCGGGGGGGCAGATACGCAGTATTTT. The whole variable domain, remainder taken from reference TRBV5-6 and TRBJ2-3, is DAGVTQSPTHLIKTRGQQVTLRCSPKSGHDTVSWYQQALGQGPQFIFQYYEEEERQRGNFPDRFSGHQFPNYSSELNVNALLLGDSALYLCASSLEAGTSGGADTQYFGPGTRLTVL.

V usage is TRBV7-8 and J usage is TRBJ1-2; D uncertain. Per the germline V gene, CDR1 is SGHVS and CDR2 is FQNEAQ. The CDR3 consists of 14 residues. Trimming left V 5 bases short and J 5 bases short, with 15 bases between. CDR3: CASSRGLEGYGYTF. The CDR3 region has the DNA TGTGCCAGCAGCCGAGGACTGGAGGGATATGGCTACACCTTC.

The chain recombines TRBV30 with TRBJ2-2; the match to TRBD2 covers 8 bases. Germline V CDR1 and CDR2: GTSNPN, SVGIG (reference sequence). This CDR3 has 12 residues. This chain's CDR3 is CGRGGSTGELFF. Here the CDR3 DNA reads TGTGGTCGGGGGGGTTCCACCGGGGAGCTGTTTTTT.

The genes are TRBV28 and TRBJ1-1; 7 bases map to TRBD1. The CDR3 loop spans 13 amino acids. V lost 5 bases, J lost 4 bases, and 4 bases stayed unmatched. Germline V gene sequence: CDR1 MDHEN, CDR2 SYDVKM. This CDR3 is CASSRDSSTEAFF. CDR3 nucleotide sequence: TGTGCCAGCAGTCGGGACAGTAGCACTGAAGCTTTCTTT. The full variable domain, its missing parts supplied by reference TRBV28 and TRBJ1-1, is DVKVTQSSRYLVKRTGEKVFLECVQDMDHENMFWYRQDPGLGLRLIYFSYDVKMKEKGDIPEGYSVSREKKERFSLILESASTNQTSMYLCASSRDSSTEAFFGQGTRLTVV.

This chain uses TRBV9 with TRBJ1-2; D unresolved. This CDR3 is built from 14 residues. The germline V gene encodes CDR1 SGDLS and CDR2 YYNGEE. Trimming left V 0 bases short and J 4 bases short, with 10 bases between. The CDR3 protein is CASSVEKGGYGYTF. CDR3 bases: TGTGCCAGCAGCGTAGAAAAGGGAGGCTATGGCTACACCTTC.

This clone was recorded a few times. J is TRBJ1-6 and V is TRBV2; the D is unclear. The CDR3 sequence is 17 residues long. Trimming pared 5 bases from V and 0 bases from J, leaving 14 bases between. Per the germline V gene, CDR1 is SNHLY and CDR2 is FYNNEI. The CDR3 DNA reads as TGTGCCAGCAGTCCCCGGGAGCCGGGCTCCTATAATTCACCCCTCCACTTT. Amino acid sequence: CASSPREPGSYNSPLHF.

The chain recombines TRBV19 with TRBJ1-2; TRBD1 is a possible D gene (6 bases). Trimming stripped 0 bases from V and 5 bases from J, with 10 bases between. This CDR3 is built from 14 residues. Germline CDR1 LNHDA, CDR2 SQIVND (reference sequence). As DNA, the CDR3 is TGTGCCAGTAGTATAGACAGGGGTCCTTATGGCTACACCTTC. Its translation: CASSIDRGPYGYTF.

The chain is built from TRBV7-2 and TRBJ2-2; TRBD1 agrees at 8 bases. Trimming removed 5 bases from V and 5 bases from J; junction bases left unmatched: 7. Germline V gene data show CDR1 as SGHTA and CDR2 as FQGNSA. This CDR3 spans 15 amino acids. DNA of the CDR3: TGTGCCAGCAGCCTCTGGACAGGGAGGACCGGGGAGCTGTTTTTT. Translated: CASSLWTGRTGELFF.

The chain uses TRBV9 and TRBJ2-3; possibly TRBD2 for D (5 bases). The V end was cut by 0 bases, the J end by 2 bases, with 10 bases between. CDR3 length: 15 amino acids. Germline assignment: CDR1 SGDLS and CDR2 YYNGEE. The CDR3 region is CASSVEGAPTDTQYF. The CDR3 coding sequence is TGTGCCAGCAGCGTAGAGGGAGCCCCCACAGATACGCAGTATTTT.

This chain uses TRBV7-8 with TRBJ1-1, with TRBD1 matching 7 bases. Germline CDR1 reads SGHVS; CDR2 reads FQNEAQ. Trimming at V came to 5 bases and at J to 5 bases, leaving 5 bases not matched to a gene. The CDR3 length is 13 residues. As DNA, the CDR3 is TGTGCCAGCAGCGTGACAGGGCGGACTGAAGCTTTCTTT. Amino acid sequence: CASSVTGRTEAFF.

The gene calls are TRBV7-8 and TRBJ1-5; 7 bases agree with TRBD1. The CDR3 extends over 14 amino acids. V shed 5 bases, J shed 4 bases, and the junction held 5 bases outside the gene matches. CDR1 and CDR2 (germline): SGHVS, FQNEAQ. CDR3 amino acids: CASSQDRRNQPQHF. The CDR3 coding sequence is TGTGCCAGCAGCCAGGACAGGCGAAATCAGCCCCAGCATTTT.

J is TRBJ1-2 and V is TRBV5-1; 7 positions agree with TRBD1. J lost 1 base, V lost 0 bases, and 3 bases had no gene match. Germline assignment: CDR1 SGHRS and CDR2 YFSETQ. The CDR3 has 15 amino acids. The CDR3 nucleotides read TGCGCCAGCAGCTTGGGAGGACAGGATAACTATGGCTACACCTTC. It codes for CASSLGGQDNYGYTF.

The chain links TRBV15 to TRBJ2-7, with D possibly TRBD1 on 6 matching bases. Trimming took off 0 bases at V and 2 bases at J, with 8 bases between the two ends. The CDR3 consists of 14 residues. The germline gives CDR1 LNHNV, CDR2 YYDKDF (reference sequence). The CDR3 here is CATSREGQPYEQYF. CDR3 sequence (DNA): TGTGCCACCAGCAGAGAAGGACAGCCCTACGAGCAGTACTTC.

This clone was seen a single time. The chain uses TRBV13 and TRBJ2-3, with 8 bases identical to TRBD1. The junction had 5 bases not matched to a gene; V was cut back by 0 bases and J by 0 bases. Germline V gene data show CDR1 as PRHDT and CDR2 as FYEKMQ (reference sequence). The CDR3 runs to 17 residues. CDR3 in amino acids: CASSLGGQGPSTDTQYF. Written as DNA, the CDR3 is TGTGCCAGCAGCTTAGGAGGACAGGGTCCTAGCACAGATACGCAGTATTTT.

The chain joins TRBV24-1 to TRBJ2-1; D is undetermined. The germline V gene has CDR1 KGHDR and CDR2 SFDVKD. The CDR3 loop spans 13 amino acids. The V and J ends lost 5 bases and 0 bases respectively, with 4 bases between them. The CDR3 here is CATSGVSYNEQFF. The DNA for the CDR3 is TGTGCCACCAGTGGAGTCTCCTACAATGAGCAGTTCTTC.

This clone is a singleton in its sample. The V gene is TRBV14, the J gene TRBJ1-1; perhaps TRBD1 as D (5 bases). V was shortened by 2 bases and J by 5 bases, with 18 bases between the two germline ends. Germline CDR1 and CDR2: SGHDN and FVKESK. This CDR3 comprises 16 residues. CDR3 sequence (DNA): TGTGCCAGCAGCCAATTTCAGGGTGGATTGCGTACTGAAGCTTTCTTT. Translation: CASSQFQGGLRTEAFF.

This chain joins TRBV11-2 and TRBJ2-1, with a weak D call TRBD2 (6 bases). CDR1 is SGHAT and CDR2 is FQNNGV in the germline V gene. CDR3 length equals 15 residues. Trimming removed 0 bases from V and 8 bases from J, with 14 bases in between. CDR3 region: CASSLDPGLLDEQFF. CDR3 coding DNA: TGTGCCAGCAGCTTAGATCCGGGACTCTTGGATGAGCAGTTCTTC.